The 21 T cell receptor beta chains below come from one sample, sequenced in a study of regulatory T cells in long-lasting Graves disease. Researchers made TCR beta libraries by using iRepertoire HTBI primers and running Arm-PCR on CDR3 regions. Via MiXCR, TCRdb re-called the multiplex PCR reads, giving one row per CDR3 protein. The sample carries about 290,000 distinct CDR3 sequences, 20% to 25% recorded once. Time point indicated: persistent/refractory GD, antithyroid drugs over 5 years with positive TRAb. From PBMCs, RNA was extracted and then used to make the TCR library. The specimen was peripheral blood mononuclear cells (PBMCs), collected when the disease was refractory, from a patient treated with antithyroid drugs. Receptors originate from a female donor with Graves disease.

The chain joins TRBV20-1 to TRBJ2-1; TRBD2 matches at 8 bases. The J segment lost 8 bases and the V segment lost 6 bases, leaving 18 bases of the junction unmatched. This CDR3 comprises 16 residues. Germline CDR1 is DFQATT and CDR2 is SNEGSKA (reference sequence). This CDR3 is CSAYNPGPAGAYEQFF. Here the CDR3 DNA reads TGCAGTGCCTACAATCCCGGACCAGCGGGAGCCTATGAGCAGTTCTTC.

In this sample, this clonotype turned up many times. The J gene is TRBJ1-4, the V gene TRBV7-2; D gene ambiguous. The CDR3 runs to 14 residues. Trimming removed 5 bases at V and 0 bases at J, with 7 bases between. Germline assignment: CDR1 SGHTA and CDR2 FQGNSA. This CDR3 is CASSTGTTNEKLFF. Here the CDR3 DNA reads TGTGCCAGCAGCACCGGGACAACTAATGAAAAACTGTTTTTT.

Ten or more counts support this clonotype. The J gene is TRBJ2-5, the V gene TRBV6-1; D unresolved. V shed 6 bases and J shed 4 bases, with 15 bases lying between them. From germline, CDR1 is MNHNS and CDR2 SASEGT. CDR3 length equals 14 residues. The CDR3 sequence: CASSQDGRPETQYF. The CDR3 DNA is TGTGCCAGCAGCCAGGACGGAAGACCAGAGACCCAGTACTTC.

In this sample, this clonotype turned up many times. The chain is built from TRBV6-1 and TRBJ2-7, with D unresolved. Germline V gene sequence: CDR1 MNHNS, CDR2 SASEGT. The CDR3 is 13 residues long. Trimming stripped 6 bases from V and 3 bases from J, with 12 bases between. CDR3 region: CASSKRHHYEQYF. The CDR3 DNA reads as TGTGCCAGCAGCAAGAGACACCACTACGAGCAGTACTTC.

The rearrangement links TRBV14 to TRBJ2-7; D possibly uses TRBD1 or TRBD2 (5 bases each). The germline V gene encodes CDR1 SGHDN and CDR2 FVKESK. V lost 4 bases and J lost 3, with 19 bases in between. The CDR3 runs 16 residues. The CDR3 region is CASSPSWDPCSYEQYF. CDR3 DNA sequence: TGTGCCAGCAGCCCAAGCTGGGACCCCTGTAGCTACGAGCAGTACTTC.

The DNA for the CDR3 is TGCGCCAGCCAACACCTCTCTAGCGGGGGAAACACCGGGGAGCTGTTTTTT. Translation gives CASQHLSSGGNTGELFF. The genes are TRBV5-1 and TRBJ2-2; 10 bases match TRBD2. CDR3 length: 17 residues. In germline, CDR1 is SGHRS, CDR2 YFSETQ. V lost 7 bases to trimming and J lost 2 bases; unmatched junction nucleotides: 11.

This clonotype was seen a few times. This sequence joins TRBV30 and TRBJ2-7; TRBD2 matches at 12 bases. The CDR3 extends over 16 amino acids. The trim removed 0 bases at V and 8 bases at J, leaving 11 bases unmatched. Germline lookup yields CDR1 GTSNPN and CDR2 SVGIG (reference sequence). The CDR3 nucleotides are TGTGCCTGGAGTGTCGGCGGGTCCGGACTAGCGGGAAAGCAGTACTTC. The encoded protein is CAWSVGGSGLAGKQYF.

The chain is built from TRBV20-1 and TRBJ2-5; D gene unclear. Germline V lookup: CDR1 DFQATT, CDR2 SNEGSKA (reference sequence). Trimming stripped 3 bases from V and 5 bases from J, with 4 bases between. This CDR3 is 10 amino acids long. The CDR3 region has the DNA TGCAGTGCTAGTTATGAGACCCAGTACTTC. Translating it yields CSASYETQYF.

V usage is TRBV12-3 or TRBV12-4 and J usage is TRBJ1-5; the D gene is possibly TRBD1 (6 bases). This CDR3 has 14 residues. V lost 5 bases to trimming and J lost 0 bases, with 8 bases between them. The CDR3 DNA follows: TGTGCCAGCAGTCAGGGGCTTAGCAATCAGCCCCAGCATTTT. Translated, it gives CASSQGLSNQPQHF.

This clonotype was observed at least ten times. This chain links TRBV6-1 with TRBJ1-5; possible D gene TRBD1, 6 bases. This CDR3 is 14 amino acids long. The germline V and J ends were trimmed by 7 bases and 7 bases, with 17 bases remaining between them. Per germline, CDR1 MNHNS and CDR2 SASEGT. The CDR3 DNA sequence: TGTGCCAGCAAAATGACAGGTTTGGACCAGCCCCAGCATTTT. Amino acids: CASKMTGLDQPQHF.

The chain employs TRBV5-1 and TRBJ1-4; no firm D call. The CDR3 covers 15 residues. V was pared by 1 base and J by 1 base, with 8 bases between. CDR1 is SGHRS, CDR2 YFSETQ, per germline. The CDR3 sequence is CASSLIPGTNEKLFF. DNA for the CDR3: TGCGCCAGCAGCTTGATCCCGGGAACTAATGAAAAACTGTTTTTT.

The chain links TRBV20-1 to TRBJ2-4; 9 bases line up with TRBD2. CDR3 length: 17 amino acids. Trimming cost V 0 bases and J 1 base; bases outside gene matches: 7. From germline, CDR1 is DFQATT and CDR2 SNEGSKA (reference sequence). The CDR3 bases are TGCAGTGCTAGAGATCGGGGCGGGAGGGCCGCCAAAAACATTCAGTACTTC. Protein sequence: CSARDRGGRAAKNIQYF.

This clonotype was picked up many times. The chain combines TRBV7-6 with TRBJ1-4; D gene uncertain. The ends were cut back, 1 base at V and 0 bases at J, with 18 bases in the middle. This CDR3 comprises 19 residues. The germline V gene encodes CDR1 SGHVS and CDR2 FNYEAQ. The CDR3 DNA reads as TGTGCCAGCAGCTTAGTGCCGGCCAAGACACTTGCAACTAATGAAAAACTGTTTTTT. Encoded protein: CASSLVPAKTLATNEKLFF. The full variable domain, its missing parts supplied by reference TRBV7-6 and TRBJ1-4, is GAGVSQSPRYKVTKRGQDVALRCDPISGHVSLYWYRQALGQGPEFLTYFNYEAQQDKSGLPNDRFSAERPEGSISTLTIQRTEQRDSAMYRCASSLVPAKTLATNEKLFFGSGTQLSVL.

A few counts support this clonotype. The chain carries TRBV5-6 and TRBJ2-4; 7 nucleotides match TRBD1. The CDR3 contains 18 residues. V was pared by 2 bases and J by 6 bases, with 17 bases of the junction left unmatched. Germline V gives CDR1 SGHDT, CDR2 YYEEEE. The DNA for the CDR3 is TGTGCCAGCAGCTTAGGAGTGGCCTCGAACAGGGGCGGAAACATTCAGTACTTC. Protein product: CASSLGVASNRGGNIQYF.

CDR3 loop: CSARDPRGYTF. In DNA, the CDR3 is TGCAGTGCTAGAGATCCGAGGGGCTACACCTTC. V is TRBV20-1 and J is TRBJ1-2; no reliable D call. Trimming took 0 bases from V and 8 from J, leaving 7 bases between them. The CDR3 spans 11 residues. CDR1 is DFQATT, CDR2 SNEGSKA, per germline (reference sequence).

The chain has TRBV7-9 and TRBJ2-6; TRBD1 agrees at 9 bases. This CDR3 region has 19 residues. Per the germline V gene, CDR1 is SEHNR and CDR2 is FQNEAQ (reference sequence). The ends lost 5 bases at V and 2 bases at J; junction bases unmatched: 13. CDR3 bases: TGTGCCAGCAGCGTCGCTTTAGGGACAGGGCGCGCTGGGGCCAACGTCCTGACTTTC. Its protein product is CASSVALGTGRAGANVLTF.

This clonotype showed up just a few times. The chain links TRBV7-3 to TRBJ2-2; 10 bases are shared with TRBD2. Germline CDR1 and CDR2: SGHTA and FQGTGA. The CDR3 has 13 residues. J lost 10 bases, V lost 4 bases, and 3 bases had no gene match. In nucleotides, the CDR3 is TGTGCCAGCAGCTCGACTAGCGGGCAGGAGCTGTTTTTT. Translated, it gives CASSSTSGQELFF.

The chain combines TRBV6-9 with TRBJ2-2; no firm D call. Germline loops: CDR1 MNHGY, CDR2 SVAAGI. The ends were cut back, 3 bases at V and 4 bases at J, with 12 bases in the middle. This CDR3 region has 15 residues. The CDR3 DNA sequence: TGTGCCAGCAGTTACTCTTGGTCTGGCACCGGGGAGCTGTTTTTT. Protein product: CASSYSWSGTGELFF.

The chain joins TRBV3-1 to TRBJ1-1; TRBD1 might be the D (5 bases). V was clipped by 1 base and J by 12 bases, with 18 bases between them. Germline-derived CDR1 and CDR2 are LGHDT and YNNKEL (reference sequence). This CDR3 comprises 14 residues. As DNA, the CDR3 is TGTGCCAGCAGCCAAGTAGAGGCAGGGTGGATGACTTTCTTT. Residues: CASSQVEAGWMTFF.

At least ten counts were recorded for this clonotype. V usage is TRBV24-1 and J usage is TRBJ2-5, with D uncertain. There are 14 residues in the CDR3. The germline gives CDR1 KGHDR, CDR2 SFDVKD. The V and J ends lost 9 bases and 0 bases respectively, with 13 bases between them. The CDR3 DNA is TGTGCCACCCAAGATAGACTGTACCAAGAGACCCAGTACTTC. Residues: CATQDRLYQETQYF.

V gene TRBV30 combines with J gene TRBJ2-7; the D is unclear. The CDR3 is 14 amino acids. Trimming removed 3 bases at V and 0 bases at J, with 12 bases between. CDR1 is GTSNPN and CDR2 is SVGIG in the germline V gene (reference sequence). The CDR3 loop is CAWSLMDGSYEQYF. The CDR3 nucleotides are TGTGCCTGGAGCCTAATGGACGGCTCCTACGAGCAGTACTTC.